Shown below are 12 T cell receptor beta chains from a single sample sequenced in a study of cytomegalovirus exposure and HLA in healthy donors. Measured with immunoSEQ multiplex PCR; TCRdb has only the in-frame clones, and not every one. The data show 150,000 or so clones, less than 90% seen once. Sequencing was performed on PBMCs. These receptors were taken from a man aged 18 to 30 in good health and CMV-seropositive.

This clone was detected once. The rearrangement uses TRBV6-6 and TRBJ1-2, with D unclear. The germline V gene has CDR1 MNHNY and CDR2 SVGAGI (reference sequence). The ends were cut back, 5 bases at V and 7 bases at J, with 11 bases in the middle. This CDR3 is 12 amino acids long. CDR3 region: CASSLNPGGYTF. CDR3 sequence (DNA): TGTGCCAGCAGTCTAAACCCGGGTGGCTACACCTTC.

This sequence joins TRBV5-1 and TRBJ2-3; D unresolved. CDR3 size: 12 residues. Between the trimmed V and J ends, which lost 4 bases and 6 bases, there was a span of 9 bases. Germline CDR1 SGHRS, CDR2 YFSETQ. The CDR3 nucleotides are TGCGCCAGCAGCCCCTCCGTGGATACGCAGTATTTT. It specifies CASSPSVDTQYF.

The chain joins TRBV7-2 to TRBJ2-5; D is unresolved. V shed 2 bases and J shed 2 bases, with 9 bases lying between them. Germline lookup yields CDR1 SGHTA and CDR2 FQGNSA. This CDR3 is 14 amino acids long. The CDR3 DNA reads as TGTGCCAGCAGCTTACCCAGAGGTCAAGAGACCCAGTACTTC. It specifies CASSLPRGQETQYF. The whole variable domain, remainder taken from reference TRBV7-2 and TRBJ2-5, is GAGVSQSPSNKVTEKGKDVELRCDPISGHTALYWYRQSLGQGLEFLIYFQGNSAPDKSGLPSDRFSAERTGGSVSTLTIQRTQQEDSAVYLCASSLPRGQETQYFGPGTRLLVL.

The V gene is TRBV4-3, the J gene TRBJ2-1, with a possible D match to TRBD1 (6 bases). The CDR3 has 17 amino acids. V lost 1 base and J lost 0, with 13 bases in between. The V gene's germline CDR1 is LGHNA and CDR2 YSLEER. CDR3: CASSQGIDRISYNEQFF. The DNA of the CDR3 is TGCGCCAGCAGCCAAGGGATTGACAGGATCTCCTACAATGAGCAGTTCTTC.

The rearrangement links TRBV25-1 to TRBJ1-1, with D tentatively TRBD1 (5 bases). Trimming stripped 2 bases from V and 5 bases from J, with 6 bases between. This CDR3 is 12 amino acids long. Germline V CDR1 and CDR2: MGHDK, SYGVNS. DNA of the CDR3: TGTGCCAGCAGTGAACAGGGTACTGAAGCTTTCTTT. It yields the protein CASSEQGTEAFF.

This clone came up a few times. Here the CDR3 reads CASSQDGVRRDTGELFF. As DNA, the CDR3 is TGCGCCAGCAGCCAAGATGGCGTTAGGAGGGACACCGGGGAGCTGTTTTTT. The chain combines TRBV4-1 with TRBJ2-2; D may be TRBD2 (6 bases). The CDR3 is 17 residues long. Germline CDR1 MGHRA, CDR2 YSYEKL. V lost 0 bases and J 3 bases, leaving 14 bases between the germline ends.

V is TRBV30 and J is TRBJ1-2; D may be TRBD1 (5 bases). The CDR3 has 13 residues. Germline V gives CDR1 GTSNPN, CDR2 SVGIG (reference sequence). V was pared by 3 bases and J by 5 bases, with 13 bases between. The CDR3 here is CAWREGFGYGYTF. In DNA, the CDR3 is TGTGCCTGGAGGGAGGGGTTTGGTTATGGCTACACCTTC.

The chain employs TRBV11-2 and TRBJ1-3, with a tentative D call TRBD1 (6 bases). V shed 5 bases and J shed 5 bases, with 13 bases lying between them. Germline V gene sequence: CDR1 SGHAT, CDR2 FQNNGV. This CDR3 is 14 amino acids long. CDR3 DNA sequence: TGTGCCAGCAGCGGGGGACACTTTAGAAACACCATATATTTT. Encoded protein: CASSGGHFRNTIYF.

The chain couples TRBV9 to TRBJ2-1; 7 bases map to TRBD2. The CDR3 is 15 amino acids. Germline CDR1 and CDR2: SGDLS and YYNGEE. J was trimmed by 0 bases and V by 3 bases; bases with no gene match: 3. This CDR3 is CASSERDSSYNEQFF. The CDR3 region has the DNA TGTGCCAGCAGCGAGCGGGATAGCTCCTACAATGAGCAGTTCTTC.

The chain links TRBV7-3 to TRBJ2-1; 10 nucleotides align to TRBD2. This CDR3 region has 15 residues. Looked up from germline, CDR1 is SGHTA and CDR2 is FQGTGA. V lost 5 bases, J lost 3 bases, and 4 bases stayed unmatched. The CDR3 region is CASSLTSGDYNEQFF. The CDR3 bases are TGTGCCAGCAGCCTCACTAGCGGGGACTACAATGAGCAGTTCTTC.

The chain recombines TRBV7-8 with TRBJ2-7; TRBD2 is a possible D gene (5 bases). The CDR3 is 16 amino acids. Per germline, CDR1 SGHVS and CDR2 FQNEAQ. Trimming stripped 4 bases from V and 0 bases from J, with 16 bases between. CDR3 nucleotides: TGTGCCAGCAGCTACCGGGATTTTGCGAGCTCCTACGAGCAGTACTTC. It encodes CASSYRDFASSYEQYF.

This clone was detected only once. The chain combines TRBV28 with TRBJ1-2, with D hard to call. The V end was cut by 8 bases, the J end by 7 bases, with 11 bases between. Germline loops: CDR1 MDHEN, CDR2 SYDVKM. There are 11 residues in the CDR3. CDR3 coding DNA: TGTGCCAGCGTAGCGGATTTTGGCTACACCTTC. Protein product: CASVADFGYTF.